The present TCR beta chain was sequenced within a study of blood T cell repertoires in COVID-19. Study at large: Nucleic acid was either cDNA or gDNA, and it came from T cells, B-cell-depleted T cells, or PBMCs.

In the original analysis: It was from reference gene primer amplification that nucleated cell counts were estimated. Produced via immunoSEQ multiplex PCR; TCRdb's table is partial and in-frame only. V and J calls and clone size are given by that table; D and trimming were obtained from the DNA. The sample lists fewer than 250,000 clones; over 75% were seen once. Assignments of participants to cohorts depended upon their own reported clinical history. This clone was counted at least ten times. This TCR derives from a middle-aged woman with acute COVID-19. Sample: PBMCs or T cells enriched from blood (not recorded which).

As DNA, the CDR3 is TGTGCCAGCAGCCGAAGCGTCGACGGCTACGAGCAGTACTTC. This sequence encodes CASSRSVDGYEQYF. The rearrangement links TRBV3-1 (or the pseudogene TRBV3-2) to TRBJ2-7; D not certain. Germline loops: CDR1 LGHDT, CDR2 YNNKEL (reference sequence). Trimming shortened V by 4 bases and J by 3 bases, and 13 bases separated the two germline ends. There are 14 residues in the CDR3.